Detailed here is one TCR beta chain. This record belongs to a study of blood T cell repertoires in COVID-19. Study information: Nucleic acid was either cDNA or gDNA, and it came from T cells, B-cell-depleted T cells, or PBMCs.

As processed by the authors: Amplified reference gene primers provided the basis for estimating nucleated cell counts. Clones were sequenced by immunoSEQ multiplex PCR, and TCRdb holds only the in-frame ones, with some missing. V, J and clone size are taken as reported in that table, and D and trimming were inferred from the DNA itself. The sample includes around 300,000 clones, 80% to 95% of them seen just once. CDR3 length: 13 amino acids. V lost 5 bases to trimming and J lost 4 bases, with 11 bases between them. Per germline, CDR1 MDHEN and CDR2 SYDVKM. Sequenced input: peripheral blood. This receptor was identified in a woman between 25 and 40 years old with COVID-19, enrolled during active disease. V is TRBV28 and J is TRBJ1-2; D unresolved. CDR3 DNA: TGTGCCAGCAGTGTCCGGGGTTTCTATGGCTACACCTTC. Protein: CASSVRGFYGYTF.